This entry describes one T cell receptor (beta chain). The sample is drawn from a study of blood T cell repertoires in COVID-19. The wider study: Italy, Spain and the United States were the sources of the convalescent and acute COVID-19 samples. T cells, B-cell-depleted T cells, or PBMCs supplied cDNA or gDNA.

Original data processing: Quantification of nucleated cells was approximated via reference gene primer amplification. Libraries were prepared by immunoSEQ multiplex PCR; TCRdb keeps only in-frame clonotypes and omits some of them. D and trimming come from the DNA, and the V and J calls and clone size come from that table. The sample gives 70,000 to 80,000 clones, roughly 84% of which show up once; approximately 10% is in the top ten. Between the trimmed V and J ends, which lost 3 bases and 8 bases, there was a span of 16 bases. Germline lookup yields CDR1 SNHLY and CDR2 FYNNEI. The CDR3 length is 14 residues.

The source material was peripheral blood. J is TRBJ1-2 and V is TRBV2, with D uncertain. The sequence derives from a human donor in a cohort sampled during active COVID-19. CDR3 region: CASSDQSLRGGYTF. DNA of the CDR3: TGTGCCAGCAGTGACCAGTCCTTACGGGGAGGCTACACCTTC.